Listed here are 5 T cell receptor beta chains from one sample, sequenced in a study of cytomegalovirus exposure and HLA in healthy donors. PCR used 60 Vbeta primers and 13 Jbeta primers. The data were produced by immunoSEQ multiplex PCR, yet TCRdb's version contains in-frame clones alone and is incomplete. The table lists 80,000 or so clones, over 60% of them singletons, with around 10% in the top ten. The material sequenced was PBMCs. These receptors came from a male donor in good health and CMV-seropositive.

In nucleotides, the CDR3 is TGTGCCATCAGTGAGTTGGACAGGGCTCGTCAGCCCCAGCATTTT. Residues: CAISELDRARQPQHF. The gene calls are TRBV10-3 and TRBJ1-5, with 8 bases fitting TRBD1. The CDR3 runs to 15 residues. The V and J ends lost 1 base and 6 bases, in that order; junction bases with no gene match: 5. Germline V gene data show CDR1 as ENHRY and CDR2 as SYGVKD.

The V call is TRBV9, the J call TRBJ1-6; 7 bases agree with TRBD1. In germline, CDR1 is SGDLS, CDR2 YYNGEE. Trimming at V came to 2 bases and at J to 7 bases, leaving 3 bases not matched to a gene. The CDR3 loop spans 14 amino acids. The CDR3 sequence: CASSVRQGNSPLHF. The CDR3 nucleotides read TGTGCCAGCAGCGTCAGACAGGGCAATTCACCCCTCCACTTT. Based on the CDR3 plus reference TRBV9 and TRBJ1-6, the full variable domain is DSGVTQTPKHLITATGQRVTLRCSPRSGDLSVYWYQQSLDQGLQFLIQYYNGEERAKGNILERFSAQQFPDLHSELNLSSLELGDSALYFCASSVRQGNSPLHFGNGTRLTVT.

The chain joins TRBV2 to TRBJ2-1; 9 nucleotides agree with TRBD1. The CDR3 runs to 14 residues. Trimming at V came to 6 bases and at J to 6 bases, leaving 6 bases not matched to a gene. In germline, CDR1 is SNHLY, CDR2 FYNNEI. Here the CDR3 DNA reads TGTGCCAGCAGCCGGGACAGGGTAGGCAATGAGCAGTTCTTC. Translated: CASSRDRVGNEQFF.

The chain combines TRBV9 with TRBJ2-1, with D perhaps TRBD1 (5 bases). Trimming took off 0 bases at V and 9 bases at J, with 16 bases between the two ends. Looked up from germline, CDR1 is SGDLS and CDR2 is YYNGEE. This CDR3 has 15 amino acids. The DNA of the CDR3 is TGTGCCAGCAGCGTAGATAGCAGGGCCCAGGGTGAGCAGTTCTTC. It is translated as CASSVDSRAQGEQFF.

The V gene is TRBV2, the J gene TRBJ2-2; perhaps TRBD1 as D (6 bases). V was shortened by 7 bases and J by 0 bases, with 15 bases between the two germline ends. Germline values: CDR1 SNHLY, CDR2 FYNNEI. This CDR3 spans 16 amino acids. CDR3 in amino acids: CASKRTTGSNTGELFF. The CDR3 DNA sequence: TGTGCCAGCAAGCGAACGACAGGTTCGAACACCGGGGAGCTGTTTTTT.